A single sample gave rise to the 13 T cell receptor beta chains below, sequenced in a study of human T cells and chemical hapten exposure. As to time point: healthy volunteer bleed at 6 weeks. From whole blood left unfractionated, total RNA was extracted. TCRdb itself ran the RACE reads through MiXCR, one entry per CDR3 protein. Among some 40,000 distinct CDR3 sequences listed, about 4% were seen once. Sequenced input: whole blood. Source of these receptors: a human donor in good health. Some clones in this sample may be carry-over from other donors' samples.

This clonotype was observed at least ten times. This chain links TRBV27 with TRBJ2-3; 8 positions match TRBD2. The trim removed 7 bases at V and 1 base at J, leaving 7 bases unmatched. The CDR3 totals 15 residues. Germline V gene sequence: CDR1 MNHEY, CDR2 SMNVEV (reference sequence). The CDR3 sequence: CASKEAGAGTDTQYF. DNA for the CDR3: TGTGCCAGCAAGGAAGCGGGAGCGGGCACAGATACGCAGTATTTT.

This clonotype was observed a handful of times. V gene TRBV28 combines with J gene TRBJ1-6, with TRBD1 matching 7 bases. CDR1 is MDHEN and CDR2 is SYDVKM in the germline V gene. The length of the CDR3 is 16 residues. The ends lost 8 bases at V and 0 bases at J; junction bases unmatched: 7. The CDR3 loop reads CASSRQGNSYNSPLHF. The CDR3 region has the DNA TGTGCCAGCTCCCGACAGGGCAACTCCTATAATTCACCCCTCCACTTT.

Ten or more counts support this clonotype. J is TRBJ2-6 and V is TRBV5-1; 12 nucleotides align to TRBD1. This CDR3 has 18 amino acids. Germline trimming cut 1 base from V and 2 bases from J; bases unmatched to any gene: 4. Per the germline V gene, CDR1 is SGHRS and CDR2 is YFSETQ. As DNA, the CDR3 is TGCGCCAGCAGCTTGTTCGGGACAGGGGGCACTGGGGCCAACGTCCTGACTTTC. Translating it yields CASSLFGTGGTGANVLTF.

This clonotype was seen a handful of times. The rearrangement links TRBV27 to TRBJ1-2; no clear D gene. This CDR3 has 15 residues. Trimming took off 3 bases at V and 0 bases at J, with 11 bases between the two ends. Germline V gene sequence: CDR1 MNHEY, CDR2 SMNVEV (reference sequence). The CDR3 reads CASSFKFTANYGYTF. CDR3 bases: TGTGCCAGCAGTTTCAAGTTCACAGCTAACTATGGCTACACCTTC.

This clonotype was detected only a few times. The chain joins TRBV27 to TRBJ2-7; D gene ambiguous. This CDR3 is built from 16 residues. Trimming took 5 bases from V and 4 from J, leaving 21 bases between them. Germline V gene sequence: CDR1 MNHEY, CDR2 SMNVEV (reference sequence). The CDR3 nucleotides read TGTGCCAGCAGTCCCCTGATGGGAAGCCGTGAGTACGAGCAGTACTTC. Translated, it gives CASSPLMGSREYEQYF.

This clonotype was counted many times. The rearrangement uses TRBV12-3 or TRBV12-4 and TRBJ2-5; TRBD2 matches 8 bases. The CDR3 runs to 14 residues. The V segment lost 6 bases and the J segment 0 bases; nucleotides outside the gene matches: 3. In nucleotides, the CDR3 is TGTGCCAGCAGGGCTAGCGGGTACCAAGAGACCCAGTACTTC. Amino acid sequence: CASRASGYQETQYF.

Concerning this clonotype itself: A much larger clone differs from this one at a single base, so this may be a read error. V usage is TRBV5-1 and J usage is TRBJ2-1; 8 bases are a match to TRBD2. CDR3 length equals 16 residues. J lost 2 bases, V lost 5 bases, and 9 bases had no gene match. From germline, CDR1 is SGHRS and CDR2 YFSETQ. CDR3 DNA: TGCGCCAGCAGACCTACTAGCGGTACGCCCTACAATGAGCAGTTCTTC. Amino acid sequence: CASRPTSGTPYNEQFF.

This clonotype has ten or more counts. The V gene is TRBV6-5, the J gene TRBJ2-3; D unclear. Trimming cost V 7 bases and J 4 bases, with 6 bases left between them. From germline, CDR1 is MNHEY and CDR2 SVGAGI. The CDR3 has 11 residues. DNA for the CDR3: TGTGCCAGCACGGGTCCAGATACGCAGTATTTT. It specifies CASTGPDTQYF.

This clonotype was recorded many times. CDR3 loop: CSAYMGQEDSPLHF. DNA for the CDR3: TGCAGTGCTTACATGGGGCAAGAGGATTCACCCCTCCACTTT. The chain combines TRBV20-1 with TRBJ1-6; TRBD1 might be the D (5 bases). Germline CDR1 is DFQATT and CDR2 is SNEGSKA (reference sequence). The CDR3 is 14 amino acids. The V and J ends lost 5 bases and 8 bases respectively, with 16 bases between them.

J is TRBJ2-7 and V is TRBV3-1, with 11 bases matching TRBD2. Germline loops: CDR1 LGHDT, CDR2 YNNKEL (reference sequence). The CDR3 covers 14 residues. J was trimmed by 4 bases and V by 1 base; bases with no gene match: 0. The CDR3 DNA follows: TGTGCCAGCAGCCAAGGACTAGCGGGATACGAGCAGTACTTC. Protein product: CASSQGLAGYEQYF.

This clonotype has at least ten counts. The CDR3 DNA follows: TGTGCCAGCCAGGGTCACAATCAGCCCCAGCATTTT. It specifies CASQGHNQPQHF. This chain uses TRBV3-1 with TRBJ1-5; TRBD1 might be the D (5 bases). In germline, CDR1 is LGHDT, CDR2 YNNKEL (reference sequence). Trimming left V 8 bases short and J 3 bases short, with 8 bases between. The CDR3 spans 12 residues.

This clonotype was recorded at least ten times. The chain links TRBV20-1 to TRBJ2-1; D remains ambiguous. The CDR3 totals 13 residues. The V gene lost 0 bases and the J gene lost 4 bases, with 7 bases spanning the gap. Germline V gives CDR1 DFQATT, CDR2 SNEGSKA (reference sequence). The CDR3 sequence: CSARDSGYNEQFF. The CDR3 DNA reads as TGCAGTGCTAGAGATTCCGGGTACAATGAGCAGTTCTTC.

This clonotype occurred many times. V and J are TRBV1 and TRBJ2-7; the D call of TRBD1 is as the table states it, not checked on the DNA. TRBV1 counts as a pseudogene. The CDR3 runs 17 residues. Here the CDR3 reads CTSSPLEGRGRIHEQYF. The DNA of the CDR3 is TGCACCAGCAGCCCCCTCGAAGGAAGGGGAAGGATCCACGAGCAGTACTTC.